This passage covers 15 T cell receptor beta chains from one sample sequenced in a study of human thymus T cells. Obtained as resections during corrective heart surgery, the thymus tissue was then studied. The assay was immunoSEQ multiplex PCR, and TCRdb's table has in-frame clones only and misses some. The sample records under 150,000 clones, more than 90% being singletons. What was sequenced was thymus tissue. These TCRs come from a boy under three years old with a congenital heart defect but otherwise immunologically healthy.

V gene TRBV10-2 combines with J gene TRBJ1-3; D is unclear. Germline assignment: CDR1 WSHSY and CDR2 SAAADI. The CDR3 loop spans 13 amino acids. V shed 9 bases and J shed 0 bases, with 9 bases lying between them. The CDR3 protein is CARDFCSGNTIYF. In DNA form, the CDR3 reads TGCGCCAGGGACTTCTGCTCTGGAAACACCATATATTTT.

The chain is built from TRBV5-6 and TRBJ2-2; D possibly corresponds to TRBD1 (7 bases). CDR3 length: 18 residues. The ends were cut back, 4 bases at V and 4 bases at J, with 23 bases in the middle. Per the germline V gene, CDR1 is SGHDT and CDR2 is YYEEEE. The chain's CDR3 is CASSNLTGTLKLTGELFF. The CDR3 DNA follows: TGTGCCAGCAGCAATCTGACAGGGACTCTGAAGCTCACCGGGGAGCTGTTTTTT.

This clone was detected once. The V and J genes are TRBV2 and TRBJ2-5, with 9 bases matching TRBD2. The J call may be mistaken, given a closer DNA end match to TRBJ2-7. The CDR3 is 14 amino acids. From germline, CDR1 is SNHLY and CDR2 FYNNEI. CDR3 region: CASSASGEVYEQYF. The CDR3 nucleotides are TGTGCCAGCAGTGCTAGCGGGGAGGTCTACGAGCAGTACTTC.

The genes are TRBV6-5 and TRBJ2-7, with TRBD2 matching over 8 bases. There are 16 residues in the CDR3. J was trimmed by 2 bases and V by 4 bases; bases with no gene match: 10. Germline V gene data show CDR1 as MNHEY and CDR2 as SVGAGI. The CDR3 region is CASSSYMGTSPYEQYF. CDR3 bases: TGTGCCAGCAGTTCTTACATGGGGACTAGTCCCTACGAGCAGTACTTC.

The V call is TRBV27, the J call TRBJ2-1; TRBD2 is a possible D gene (6 bases). Per the germline V gene, CDR1 is MNHEY and CDR2 is SMNVEV (reference sequence). The CDR3 totals 17 residues. The ends were cut back, 5 bases at V and 6 bases at J, with 23 bases in the middle. CDR3 DNA sequence: TGTGCCAGCAGTCCAGGCGCGGCTAGCGAGAATCGCAATGAGCAGTTCTTC. Translating gives CASSPGAASENRNEQFF.

The chain joins TRBV19 to TRBJ2-7; D unclear. Germline V gene data show CDR1 as LNHDA and CDR2 as SQIVND (reference sequence). There are 14 residues in the CDR3. V lost 3 bases to trimming and J lost 4 bases, with 13 bases between them. The CDR3 nucleotides read TGTGCCAGTAGTATCTCCCAAGGCAGTTACGAGCAGTACTTC. Translating gives CASSISQGSYEQYF.

The chain uses TRBV5-6 and TRBJ1-3; D uncertain. CDR3 length: 13 residues. Per germline, CDR1 SGHDT and CDR2 YYEEEE. The V end was cut by 1 base, the J end by 4 bases, with 6 bases between. The CDR3 DNA reads as TGTGCCAGCAGCTTGATTGAGGGAAACACCATATATTTT. Amino acid sequence: CASSLIEGNTIYF.

This chain joins TRBV27 and TRBJ1-6; 7 positions match TRBD1. The V gene end was trimmed by 3 bases and the J gene end by 10 bases; junction bases not matched to a gene: 6. The CDR3 extends over 14 amino acids. Germline CDR1 and CDR2: MNHEY and SMNVEV (reference sequence). This chain's CDR3 is CASSFGRGTSPLHF. The CDR3 DNA is TGTGCCAGCAGTTTTGGCAGGGGGACGTCACCCCTCCACTTT.

The J gene is TRBJ1-2, the V gene TRBV6-1, with 9 bases identical to TRBD1. The germline V gene has CDR1 MNHNS and CDR2 SASEGT. The CDR3 has 13 amino acids. V trimming: 7 bases; J trimming: 6 bases; junction bases outside the gene matches: 6. In DNA, the CDR3 is TGTGCCAGCAACTCCGGGACAGGGCATGGCTACACCTTC. It encodes CASNSGTGHGYTF.

The gene calls are TRBV4-1 and TRBJ1-2, with a tentative D call TRBD1 (5 bases). The ends were cut back, 4 bases at V and 8 bases at J, with 17 bases in the middle. The CDR3 loop spans 14 amino acids. Germline CDR1 MGHRA, CDR2 YSYEKL. The CDR3 coding sequence is TGCGCCAGCAGCCCGTCTCGAGGGGCGAAAGGCTACACCTTC. Translated: CASSPSRGAKGYTF.

V is TRBV4-3 and J is TRBJ1-2, with 9 bases that match TRBD1. The germline V gene encodes CDR1 LGHNA and CDR2 YSLEER. The CDR3 contains 15 residues. Trimming cost V 5 bases and J 7 bases; bases outside gene matches: 11. CDR3 protein: CASSTRTGDQGGYTF. The CDR3 region has the DNA TGCGCCAGCAGCACCCGGACAGGGGACCAAGGTGGCTACACCTTC.

J is TRBJ1-1 and V is TRBV6-1; D uncertain. The V end was cut by 6 bases, the J end by 0 bases, with 8 bases between. The CDR3 runs to 13 residues. Germline V gene sequence: CDR1 MNHNS, CDR2 SASEGT. The CDR3 reads CASRQHMNTEAFF. CDR3 sequence (DNA): TGTGCCAGCAGACAGCACATGAACACTGAAGCTTTCTTT.

This sequence joins TRBV7-2 and TRBJ2-7, with 11 bases identical to TRBD2. The CDR3 runs to 18 residues. V was pared by 1 base and J by 5 bases, with 13 bases of the junction left unmatched. CDR1 SGHTA and CDR2 FQGNSA come from the germline V gene. CDR3 bases: TGTGCCAGCAGCTTAGAACTAGCGGGGGCCCCAAGTAATAACGAGCAGTACTTC. It yields the protein CASSLELAGAPSNNEQYF.

The chain links TRBV6-1 to TRBJ1-6; 7 bases are a match to TRBD1. The CDR3 runs to 16 residues. In germline, CDR1 is MNHNS, CDR2 SASEGT. V was clipped by 2 bases and J by 2 bases; unmatched bases: 3. CDR3 region: CASSEWDSPYNSPLHF. CDR3 coding DNA: TGTGCCAGCAGTGAATGGGACAGCCCCTATAATTCACCCCTCCACTTT.

V is TRBV11-2 and J is TRBJ1-4; the D gene is possibly TRBD1 (5 bases). The CDR3 extends over 12 amino acids. With 5 bases removed from V and 9 bases from J, the gap between germline ends came to 10 bases. Germline CDR1 SGHAT, CDR2 FQNNGV. CDR3 protein: CASSPSGKKLFF. In DNA form, the CDR3 reads TGTGCCAGCAGCCCCTCAGGGAAAAAACTGTTTTTT.